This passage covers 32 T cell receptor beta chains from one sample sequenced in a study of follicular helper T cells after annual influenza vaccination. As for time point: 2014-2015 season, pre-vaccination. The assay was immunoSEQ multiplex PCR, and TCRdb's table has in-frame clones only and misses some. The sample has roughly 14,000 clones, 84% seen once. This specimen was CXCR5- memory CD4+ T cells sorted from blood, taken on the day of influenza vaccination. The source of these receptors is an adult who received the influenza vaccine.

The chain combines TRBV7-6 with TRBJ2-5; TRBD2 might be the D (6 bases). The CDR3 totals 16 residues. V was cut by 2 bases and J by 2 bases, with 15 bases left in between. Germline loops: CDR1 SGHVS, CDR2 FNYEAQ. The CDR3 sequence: CASSLRAAGLQETQYF. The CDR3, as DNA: TGTGCCAGCAGCTTAAGGGCCGCGGGGCTACAAGAGACCCAGTACTTC.

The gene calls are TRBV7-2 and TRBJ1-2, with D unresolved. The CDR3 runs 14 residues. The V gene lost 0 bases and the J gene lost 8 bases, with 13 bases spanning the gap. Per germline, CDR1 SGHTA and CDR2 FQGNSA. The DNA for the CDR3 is TGTGCCAGCAGCTTAGCAGGGAAAGGCGGAGGCTACACCTTC. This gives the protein CASSLAGKGGGYTF. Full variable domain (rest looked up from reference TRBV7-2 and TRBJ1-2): GAGVSQSPSNKVTEKGKDVELRCDPISGHTALYWYRQSLGQGLEFLIYFQGNSAPDKSGLPSDRFSAERTGGSVSTLTIQRTQQEDSAVYLCASSLAGKGGGYTFGSGTRLTVV.

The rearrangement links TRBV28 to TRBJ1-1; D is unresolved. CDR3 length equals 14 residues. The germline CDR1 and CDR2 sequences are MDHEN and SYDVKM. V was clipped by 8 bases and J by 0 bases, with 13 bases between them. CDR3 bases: TGTGCCAGCTTCAGTGAGTCCTTGAACACTGAAGCTTTCTTT. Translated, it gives CASFSESLNTEAFF.

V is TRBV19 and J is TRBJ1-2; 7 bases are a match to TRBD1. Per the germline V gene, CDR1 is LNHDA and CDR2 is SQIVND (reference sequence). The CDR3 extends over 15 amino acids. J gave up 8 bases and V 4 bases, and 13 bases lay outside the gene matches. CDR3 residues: CASSTTNQGGIGYTF. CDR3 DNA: TGTGCCAGTAGTACAACCAACCAGGGGGGCATCGGCTACACCTTC.

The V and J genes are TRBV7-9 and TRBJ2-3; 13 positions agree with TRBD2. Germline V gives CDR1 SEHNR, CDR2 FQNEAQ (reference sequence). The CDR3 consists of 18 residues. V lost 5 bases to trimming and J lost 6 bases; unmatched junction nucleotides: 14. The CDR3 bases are TGTGCCAGCAGCATCAGGCGCACTAGCGGGGGGGCCAGGGATACGCAGTATTTT. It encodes CASSIRRTSGGARDTQYF.

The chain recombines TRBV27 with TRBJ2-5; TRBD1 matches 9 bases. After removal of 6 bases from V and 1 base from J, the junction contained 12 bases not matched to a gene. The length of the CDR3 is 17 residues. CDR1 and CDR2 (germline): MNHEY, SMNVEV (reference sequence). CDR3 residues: CASRTGTGRTAQETQYF. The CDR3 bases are TGTGCCAGCAGGACCGGGACAGGGAGGACAGCCCAAGAGACCCAGTACTTC.

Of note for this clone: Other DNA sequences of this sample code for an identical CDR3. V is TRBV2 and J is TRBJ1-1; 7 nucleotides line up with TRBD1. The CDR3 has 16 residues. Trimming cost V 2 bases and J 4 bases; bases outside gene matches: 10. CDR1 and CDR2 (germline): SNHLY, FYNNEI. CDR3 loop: CASSERGREGGTEAFF. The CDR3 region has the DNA TGTGCCAGCAGTGAAAGGGGGCGGGAGGGGGGCACTGAAGCTTTCTTT.

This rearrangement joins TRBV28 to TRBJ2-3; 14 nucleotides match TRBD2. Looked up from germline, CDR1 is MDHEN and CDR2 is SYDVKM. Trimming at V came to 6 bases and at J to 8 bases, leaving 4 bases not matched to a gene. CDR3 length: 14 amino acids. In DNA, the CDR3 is TGTGCCAGCAGGAGACTAGCGGGGGGGCGTACGCAGTATTTT. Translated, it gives CASRRLAGGRTQYF.

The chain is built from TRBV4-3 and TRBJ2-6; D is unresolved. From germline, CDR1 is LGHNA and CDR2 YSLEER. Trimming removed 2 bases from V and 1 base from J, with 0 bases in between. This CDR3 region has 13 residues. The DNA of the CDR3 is TGCGCCAGCAGCCAATCTGGGGCCAACGTCCTGACTTTC. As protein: CASSQSGANVLTF.

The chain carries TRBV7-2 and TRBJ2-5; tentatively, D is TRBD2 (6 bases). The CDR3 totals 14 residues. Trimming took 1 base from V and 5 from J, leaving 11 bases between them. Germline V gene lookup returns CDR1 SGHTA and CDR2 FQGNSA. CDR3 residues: CASSLGGAGETQYF. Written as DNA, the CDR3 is TGTGCCAGCAGCTTAGGCGGGGCAGGGGAGACCCAGTACTTC.

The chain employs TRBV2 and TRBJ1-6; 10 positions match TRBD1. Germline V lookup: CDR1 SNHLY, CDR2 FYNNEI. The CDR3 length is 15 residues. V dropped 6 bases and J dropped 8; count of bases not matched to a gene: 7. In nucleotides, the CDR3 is TGTGCCAGCAGAAAGGACAGGGGGTTGGATTCACCCCTCCACTTT. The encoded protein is CASRKDRGLDSPLHF.

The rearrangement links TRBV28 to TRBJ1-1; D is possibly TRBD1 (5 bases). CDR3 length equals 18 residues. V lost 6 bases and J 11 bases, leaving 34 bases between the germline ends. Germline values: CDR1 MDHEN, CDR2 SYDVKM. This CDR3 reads CASSKLSPFKDSSPGAFF. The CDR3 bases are TGTGCCAGCAGCAAACTAAGCCCATTCAAAGACAGTTCTCCTGGGGCTTTCTTT.

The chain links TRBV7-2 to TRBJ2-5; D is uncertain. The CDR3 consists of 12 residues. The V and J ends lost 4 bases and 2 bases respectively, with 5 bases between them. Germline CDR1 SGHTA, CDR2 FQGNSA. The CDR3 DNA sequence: TGTGCCAGCAGCTCACAGCAAGAGACCCAGTACTTC. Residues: CASSSQQETQYF.

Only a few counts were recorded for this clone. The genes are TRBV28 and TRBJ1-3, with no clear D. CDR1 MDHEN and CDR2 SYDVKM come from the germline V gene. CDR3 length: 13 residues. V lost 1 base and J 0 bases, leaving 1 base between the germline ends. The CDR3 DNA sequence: TGTGCCAGCAGTTTATTCTCTGGAAACACCATATATTTT. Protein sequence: CASSLFSGNTIYF.

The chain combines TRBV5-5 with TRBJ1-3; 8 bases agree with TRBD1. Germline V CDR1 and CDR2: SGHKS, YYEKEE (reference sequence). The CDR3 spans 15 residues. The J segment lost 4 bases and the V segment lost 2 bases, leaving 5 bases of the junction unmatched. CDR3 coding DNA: TGTGCCAGCAGCTTTGCCGGGACAGGAGGAAACACCATATATTTT. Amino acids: CASSFAGTGGNTIYF.

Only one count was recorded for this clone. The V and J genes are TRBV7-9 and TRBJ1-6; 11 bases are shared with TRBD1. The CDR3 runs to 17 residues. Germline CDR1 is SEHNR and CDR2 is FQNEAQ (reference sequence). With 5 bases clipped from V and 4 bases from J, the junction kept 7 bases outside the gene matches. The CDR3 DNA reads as TGTGCCAGCAGCACGCCGGGACAGGGGGGATATAATTCACCCCTCCACTTT. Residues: CASSTPGQGGYNSPLHF. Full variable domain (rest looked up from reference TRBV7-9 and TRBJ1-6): DTGVSQNPRHKITKRGQNVTFRCDPISEHNRLYWYRQTLGQGPEFLTYFQNEAQLEKSRLLSDRFSAERPKGSFSTLEIQRTEQGDSAMYLCASSTPGQGGYNSPLHFGNGTRLTVT.

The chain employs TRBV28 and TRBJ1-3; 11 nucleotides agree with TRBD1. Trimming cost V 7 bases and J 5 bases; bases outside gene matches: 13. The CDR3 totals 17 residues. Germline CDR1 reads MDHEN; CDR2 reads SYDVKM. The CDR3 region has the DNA TGTGCCAGCACCTCTTCCGGGACAGGGGGTCTCAGAAACACCATATATTTT. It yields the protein CASTSSGTGGLRNTIYF.

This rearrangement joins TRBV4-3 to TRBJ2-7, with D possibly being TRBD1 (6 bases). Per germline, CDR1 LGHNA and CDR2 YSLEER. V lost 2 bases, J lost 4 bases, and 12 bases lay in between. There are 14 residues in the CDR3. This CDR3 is CASSQKGTSYEQYF. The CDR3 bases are TGCGCCAGCAGCCAAAAAGGGACAAGTTACGAGCAGTACTTC.

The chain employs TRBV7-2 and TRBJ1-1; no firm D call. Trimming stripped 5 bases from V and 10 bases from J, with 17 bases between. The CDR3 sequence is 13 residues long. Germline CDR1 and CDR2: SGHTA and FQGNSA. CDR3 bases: TGTGCCAGCAGCATAACAGACGGGTGGGGAGCTTTCTTT. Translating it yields CASSITDGWGAFF.

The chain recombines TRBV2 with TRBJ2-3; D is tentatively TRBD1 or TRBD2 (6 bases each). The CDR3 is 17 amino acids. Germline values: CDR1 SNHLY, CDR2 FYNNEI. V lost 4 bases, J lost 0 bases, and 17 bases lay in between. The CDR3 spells CASSVSRGAISTDTQYF. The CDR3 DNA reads TGTGCCAGCAGTGTCTCGAGGGGGGCCATTAGCACAGATACGCAGTATTTT.

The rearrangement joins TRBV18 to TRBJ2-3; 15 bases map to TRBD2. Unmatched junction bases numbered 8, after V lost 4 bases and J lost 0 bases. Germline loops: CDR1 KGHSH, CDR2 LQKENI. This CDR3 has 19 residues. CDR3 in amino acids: CASSRRTSGGESSTDTQYF. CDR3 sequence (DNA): TGTGCCAGCTCACGCCGGACTAGCGGGGGGGAATCTAGCACAGATACGCAGTATTTT.

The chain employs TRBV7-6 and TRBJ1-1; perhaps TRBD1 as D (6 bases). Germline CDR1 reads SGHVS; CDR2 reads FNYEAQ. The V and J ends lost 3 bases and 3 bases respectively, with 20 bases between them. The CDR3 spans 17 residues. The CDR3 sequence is CASSFPPPGQGYTEAFF. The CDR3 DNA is TGTGCCAGCAGCTTCCCCCCTCCGGGACAAGGGTACACTGAAGCTTTCTTT.

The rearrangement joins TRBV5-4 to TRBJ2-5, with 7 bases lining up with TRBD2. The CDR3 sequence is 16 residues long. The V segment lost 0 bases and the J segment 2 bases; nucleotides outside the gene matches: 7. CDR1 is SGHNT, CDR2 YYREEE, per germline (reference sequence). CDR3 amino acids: CASSLDLGGGQETQYF. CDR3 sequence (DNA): TGTGCCAGCAGCTTGGACCTGGGGGGGGGTCAAGAGACCCAGTACTTC.

CDR3 region: CASSAKGGQNTEAFF. CDR3 bases: TGTGCCAGCAGCGCTAAAGGGGGGCAGAACACTGAAGCTTTCTTT. The chain recombines TRBV6-1 with TRBJ1-1; D is possibly TRBD1 (6 bases). CDR3 length: 15 amino acids. V was clipped by 6 bases and J by 1 base, with 15 bases between them. Germline CDR1 and CDR2: MNHNS and SASEGT.

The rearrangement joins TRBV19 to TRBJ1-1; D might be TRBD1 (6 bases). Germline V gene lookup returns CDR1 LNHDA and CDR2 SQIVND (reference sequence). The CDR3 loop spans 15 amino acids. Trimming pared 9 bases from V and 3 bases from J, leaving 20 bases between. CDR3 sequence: CASSRDTRLDTEAFF. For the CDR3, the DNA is TGTGCCAGCTCCCGGGACACGAGGTTGGACACTGAAGCTTTCTTT.

The CDR3 spells CASSPGTGKVLGTDTQYF. The CDR3 DNA follows: TGTGCCAGCAGTCCCGGGACAGGGAAAGTGTTGGGCACAGATACGCAGTATTTT. V usage is TRBV28 and J usage is TRBJ2-3; TRBD1 agrees at 9 bases. J was trimmed by 1 base and V by 5 bases; bases with no gene match: 13. CDR1 and CDR2 (germline): MDHEN, SYDVKM. This CDR3 contains 18 residues.

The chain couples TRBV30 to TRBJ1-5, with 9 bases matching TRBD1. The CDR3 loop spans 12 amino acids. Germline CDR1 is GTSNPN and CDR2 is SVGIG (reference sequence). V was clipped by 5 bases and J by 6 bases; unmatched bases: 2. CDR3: CAWGQGFQPQHF. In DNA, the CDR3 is TGTGCCTGGGGACAGGGGTTTCAGCCCCAGCATTTT.

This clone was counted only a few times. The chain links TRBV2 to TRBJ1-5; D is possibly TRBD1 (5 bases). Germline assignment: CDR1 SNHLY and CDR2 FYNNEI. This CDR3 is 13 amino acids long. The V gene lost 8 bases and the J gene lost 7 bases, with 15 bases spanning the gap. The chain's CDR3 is CASRPGGGQPQHF. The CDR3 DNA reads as TGTGCCAGCCGCCCGGGGGGAGGCCAGCCCCAGCATTTT.

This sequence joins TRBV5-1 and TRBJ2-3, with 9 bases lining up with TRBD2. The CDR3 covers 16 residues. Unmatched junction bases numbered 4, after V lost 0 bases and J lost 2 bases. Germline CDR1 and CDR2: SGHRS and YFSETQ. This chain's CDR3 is CASSLGLAGFTDTQYF. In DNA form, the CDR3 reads TGCGCCAGCAGCTTGGGTCTAGCGGGGTTCACAGATACGCAGTATTTT.

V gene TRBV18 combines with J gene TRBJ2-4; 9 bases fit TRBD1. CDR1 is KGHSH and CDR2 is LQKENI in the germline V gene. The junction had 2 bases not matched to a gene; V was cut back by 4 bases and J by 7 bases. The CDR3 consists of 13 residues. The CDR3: CASSQTGGNIQYF. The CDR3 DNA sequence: TGTGCCAGCTCACAGACAGGGGGGAACATTCAGTACTTC.

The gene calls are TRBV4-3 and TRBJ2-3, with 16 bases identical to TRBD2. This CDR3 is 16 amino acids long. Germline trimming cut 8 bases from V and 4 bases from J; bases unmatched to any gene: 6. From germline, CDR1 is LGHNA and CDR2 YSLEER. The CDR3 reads CASSSGLAGGPDTQYF. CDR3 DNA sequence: TGCGCCAGCTCTTCGGGACTAGCGGGGGGGCCAGATACGCAGTATTTT.

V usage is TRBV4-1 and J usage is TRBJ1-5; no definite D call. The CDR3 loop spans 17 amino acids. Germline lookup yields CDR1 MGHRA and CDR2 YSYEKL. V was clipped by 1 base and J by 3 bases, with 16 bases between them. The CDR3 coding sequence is TGCGCCAGCAGCCAAGTTCTCGGGGTGGAACTCAATCAGCCCCAGCATTTT. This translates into CASSQVLGVELNQPQHF.